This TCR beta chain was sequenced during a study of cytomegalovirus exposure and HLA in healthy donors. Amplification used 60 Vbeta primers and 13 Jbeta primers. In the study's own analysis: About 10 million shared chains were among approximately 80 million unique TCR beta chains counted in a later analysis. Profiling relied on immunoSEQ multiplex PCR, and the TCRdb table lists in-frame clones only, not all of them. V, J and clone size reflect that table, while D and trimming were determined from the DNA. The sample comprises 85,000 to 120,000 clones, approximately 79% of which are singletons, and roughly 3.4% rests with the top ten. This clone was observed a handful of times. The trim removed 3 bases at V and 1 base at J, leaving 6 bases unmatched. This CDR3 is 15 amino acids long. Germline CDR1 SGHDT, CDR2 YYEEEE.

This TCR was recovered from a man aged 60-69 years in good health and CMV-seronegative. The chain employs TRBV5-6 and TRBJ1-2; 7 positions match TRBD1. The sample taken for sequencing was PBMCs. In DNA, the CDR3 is TGTGCCAGCAGCTGGGGGGACAGAGGTAACTATGGCTACACCTTC. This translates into CASSWGDRGNYGYTF.